Listed here are 4 T cell receptor beta chains from one sample, sequenced in a study of cytomegalovirus exposure and HLA in healthy donors (dated by TCRdb to 2016 to 2017). Library preparation employed the immunoSEQ multiplex PCR assay. For the multiplex PCR, a mixture combining 60 forward primers for TCR Vbeta segments and 13 reverse primers for TCR Jbeta segments was used. TCRdb mirrors the immuneACCESS table, restricted to in-frame sequences. Some clones are absent from its copies; in checked studies, under half trace to an unresolved V gene, and the reason for the others is unknown. Counted in this sample were fewer than 250,000 clones; roughly 80% of them appeared once. The ten top clones hold around 4% of the sample. Specimen: PBMCs. All receptors come from a male donor in good health and CMV-seronegative.

This rearrangement joins TRBV28 to TRBJ1-5; TRBD1 aligns across 9 bases. The CDR3 is 16 residues long. Germline trimming cut 2 bases from V and 0 bases from J; bases unmatched to any gene: 2. Per the germline V gene, CDR1 is MDHEN and CDR2 is SYDVKM. CDR3: CASSLEGQGSNQPQHF. CDR3 nucleotides: TGTGCCAGCAGTTTAGAGGGACAGGGTAGCAATCAGCCCCAGCATTTT.

The V call is TRBV5-4, the J call TRBJ2-5; D possibly corresponds to TRBD1 (6 bases). Near its end, the DNA agrees better with TRBJ2-7, so the J call may be wrong. Germline assignment: CDR1 SGHNT and CDR2 YYREEE (reference sequence). This CDR3 has 13 amino acids. CDR3 nucleotides: TGTGCCAGCAGCTCCCCTTACAGGGACGAGCAGTACTTC. Translation gives CASSSPYRDEQYF.

The chain has TRBV11-3 and TRBJ2-1, with D perhaps matching TRBD2 (5 bases). Trimming removed 0 bases at V and 1 base at J, with 10 bases between. The CDR3 is made up of 16 amino acids. The germline V gene has CDR1 SGHNT and CDR2 YENEEA. This CDR3 is CASSLDPAESYNEQFF. The CDR3 DNA follows: TGTGCCAGCAGCTTAGACCCAGCGGAGTCCTACAATGAGCAGTTCTTC.

J is TRBJ2-7 and V is TRBV7-9; D is possibly TRBD1 (6 bases). The CDR3 is made up of 14 amino acids. The germline CDR1 and CDR2 sequences are SEHNR and FQNEAQ (reference sequence). The germline V and J ends were trimmed by 3 bases and 2 bases, with 11 bases remaining between them. CDR3 nucleotides: TGTGCCAGCAGCTTTCCGGACAGAACCTACGAGCAGTACTTC. Amino acid sequence: CASSFPDRTYEQYF.